This TCR beta chain comes out of a study of radiotherapy plus CTLA-4 blockade in lung cancer. General study results and limits: Reportedly, early blood T cell clone dynamics best predicted response, with interferon-beta.

Details on this clone: The antigen is undetermined.

Method: immunoSEQ multiplex PCR; TCRdb's copy keeps in-frame clones and lacks some. The sample has tens of thousands of clones; approximately 84% are singletons. The V and J ends lost 4 bases and 1 base, in that order; junction bases with no gene match: 5. Germline V gene data show CDR1 as MNHNS and CDR2 as SASEGT. The CDR3 loop spans 15 amino acids. The chain joins TRBV6-1 to TRBJ1-1; 8 bases line up with TRBD1. The clonotype was recovered from a human donor with non-small cell lung cancer whose response to radiotherapy plus ipilimumab could not be evaluated. The sequencing used peripheral blood, collected from a patient treated with radiotherapy plus ipilimumab. CDR3 region: CASSADRVANTEAFF. In nucleotides, the CDR3 is TGTGCCAGCAGTGCGGACAGGGTGGCGAACACTGAAGCTTTCTTT.